This section outlines one T cell receptor (beta chain) sequence together with its context. The CDR3 is made up of 21 amino acids. The V gene end was trimmed by 3 bases and the J gene end by 2 bases; junction bases not matched to a gene: 23. Germline CDR1 is MDHEN and CDR2 is SYDVKM. This record belongs to a study of blood T cell repertoires in COVID-19. Using immunoSEQ multiplex PCR, the repertoire was profiled, and TCRdb retains in-frame clones only, with some absent. The profile shows approximately 300,000 clones, 90% of them singletons. The sequence derives from a man in his sixties who had recovered from COVID-19. The rearrangement links TRBV28 to TRBJ2-5, with 8 positions matching TRBD1. The sequenced sample consisted of PBMCs or T cells enriched from blood (not recorded which). The CDR3 DNA is TGTGCCAGCAGTTTTCTCCGTATCGGGACAGGAGGTACGGGGGTACAAGAGACCCAGTACTTC. Translation gives CASSFLRIGTGGTGVQETQYF.